Listed below are T cell receptor beta chains from one sample, sequenced in a study of radiation and T cells in renal cell carcinoma. Only in-frame clones appear in the TCRdb table, and some are missing; sequencing was by immunoSEQ multiplex PCR. This table holds over 60,000 clones, roughly 80% found once. Sample: blood, taken from a patient whose treatment included radiotherapy and nephrectomy. These receptors were obtained from a woman aged 60-75 years with renal cell carcinoma. Both conserved end residues are part of each CDR3. D genes are given only for firm matches. Clone size is shown for a subset of rows, as once, few, many or a class of expanded clone.

J gene	clone size	D gene	V gene	CDR3 DNA	CDR3 protein
TRBJ2-7	-	-	TRBV28	TGTGCCAGCAGAGGGAACATCTACGAGCAGTACTTC	CASRGNIYEQYF
TRBJ2-7	-	-	TRBV2	TGTGCCAGCAGTGAAGACGGGGTAGGGAGTAGCGAATTCTCCTACGAGCAGTACTTC	CASSEDGVGSSEFSYEQYF
TRBJ1-3	-	TRBD1	TRBV6-5	TGTGCCAGCAGGCCGCCCACAGGGGCAGGAAACACCATATATTTT	CASRPPTGAGNTIYF
TRBJ1-2	-	-	TRBV14	TGTGCCAGCAGCCCACCCGGGACGATGGCCGGCTACACCTTC	CASSPPGTMAGYTF
TRBJ1-5	once	TRBD1	TRBV18	TGTGCCAGCTCACCACCAGAATGGGGGACAGACTATAGCAATCAGCCCCAGCATTTT	CASSPPEWGTDYSNQPQHF
TRBJ2-3	-	-	TRBV27	TGTGCCAGCACAGGAGGCCCAGATACGCAGTATTTT	CASTGGPDTQYF
TRBJ1-2	-	-	TRBV4-1	TGCGCCAGCAGCCAAGATCACGGGGCGCGGGTCCTCGGCTACACCTTC	CASSQDHGARVLGYTF
TRBJ2-1	-	-	TRBV5-4	TGTGCCAGCAGCTTGGCCGCACTCCCCAATGAGCAGTTCTTC	CASSLAALPNEQFF
TRBJ2-7	-	TRBD1	TRBV2	TGTGCCAGCAGTGTTGGGGACAGGGGGCGCGAGCAGTACTTC	CASSVGDRGREQYF
TRBJ1-4	-	-	TRBV7-9	TGTGCCAGCACCTCAGGAGCAAATGAAAAACTGTTTTTT	CASTSGANEKLFF
TRBJ2-2	once	-	TRBV11-3	TGTGCCAGCAGCTTAAGGTGGACCACCGGGGAGCTGTTTTTT	CASSLRWTTGELFF
TRBJ2-6	-	-	TRBV5-1	TGCGCCAGCAGCTTTAGGGCCATAAGCTCTGGGGCCAACGTCCTGACTTTC	CASSFRAISSGANVLTF
TRBJ2-1	-	-	TRBV19	TGTGCCAGTAGTATAAAGGCGGGGCACAACAATGAGCAGTTCTTC	CASSIKAGHNNEQFF
TRBJ2-1	-	TRBD2	TRBV7-8	TGTGCCAGCAGCTCTCCGGGACTAGCCCCCTACAATGAGCAGTTCTTC	CASSSPGLAPYNEQFF
TRBJ2-7	-	TRBD1	TRBV25-1	TGTGCCAGCAGTGTACCGGGACAGTCCGAGCAGTACTTC	CASSVPGQSEQYF
TRBJ2-7	-	-	TRBV27	TGTGCCAGCAGTTTCGGCAGGGGAGGGCTCGAGCAGTACTTC	CASSFGRGGLEQYF
TRBJ2-4	-	-	TRBV6-1	TGTGCCAGCAGTGAAGTCCCAGGAGCCCCCAAAAACATTCAGTACTTC	CASSEVPGAPKNIQYF
TRBJ2-5	-	TRBD1	TRBV10-3	TGTGCCATCAGTGAGTCAGGGACAGGGGGCCCTCAGTACTTC	CAISESGTGGPQYF
TRBJ1-5	-	-	TRBV19	TGTGCCAGTAGTATTAGGGCCCAGTGGGGGCGCCGGGGTCAGCCCCAGCATTTT	CASSIRAQWGRRGQPQHF
TRBJ1-2	-	TRBD1	TRBV7-9	TGTGCCAGCAGCTTAGACCCTGGACAGGGCCCCTATGGCTACACCTTC	CASSLDPGQGPYGYTF
TRBJ2-7	-	TRBD1	TRBV7-2	TGTGCCAGCAGCTTAGGGACAGGGATCTACGAGCAGTACTTC	CASSLGTGIYEQYF
TRBJ1-1	-	-	TRBV27	TGTGCCAGCAGTTTAACGTGGGGCGGAATGACTGAAGCTTTCTTT	CASSLTWGGMTEAFF
TRBJ2-2	-	-	TRBV5-1	TGCGCCAGCACTGGGGAACCCGCGGGGACCGGGGAGCTGTTTTTT	CASTGEPAGTGELFF
TRBJ1-5	-	TRBD1	TRBV6-6	TGTGCCAGCAGTTACGGGACAGGAGCTAGCAATCAGCCCCAGCATTTT	CASSYGTGASNQPQHF
TRBJ1-5	-	TRBD1	TRBV19	TGTGCCAGCTCCCGAGGACAGGGCGGCAATCAGCCCCAGCATTTT	CASSRGQGGNQPQHF
TRBJ2-7	-	-	TRBV13	TGTGCCAGCAGCTTGGGGCAATCAGGAACCTACGAGCAGTACTTC	CASSLGQSGTYEQYF
TRBJ2-1	-	-	TRBV27	TGTGCCAGCAGTTCAGTGCCAGCCACCTTCAATGAGCAGTTCTTC	CASSSVPATFNEQFF
TRBJ1-1	-	-	TRBV16	TGTGCCAGCAGCCAATGGCGGACTGAAGCTTTCTTT	CASSQWRTEAFF
TRBJ2-5	-	-	TRBV29-1	TGCAGCGTTGATAGGCAGAAAGAGACCCAGTACTTC	CSVDRQKETQYF
TRBJ2-5	-	-	TRBV7-8	TGTGCCAGCAGCCATGAGGGGGGCGTTGGAGAGACCCAGTACTTC	CASSHEGGVGETQYF
TRBJ2-5	-	TRBD1	TRBV4-1	TGCGCCAGCAGCCAAGTACAGGGGGCTTGGGAGACCCAGTACTTC	CASSQVQGAWETQYF
TRBJ2-1	-	TRBD2	TRBV28	TGTGCCAGCAGTTCGCACACTATAGCGGGAGCGGGTATTGAGCAGTTCTTC	CASSSHTIAGAGIEQFF
TRBJ2-5	-	TRBD2	TRBV5-1	TGCGCCAGCAGCCACAGACTAGCGGGAGAAGAGACCCAGTACTTC	CASSHRLAGEETQYF
TRBJ2-2	-	TRBD2	TRBV9	TGTGCCAGCAGCGTCGATTTAGCGGGGCCCACCGGGGAGCTGTTTTTT	CASSVDLAGPTGELFF
TRBJ1-4	once	-	TRBV7-2	TGTGCCAGCAGCTACTTCCCAGGGGCAGCGAATGAAAAACTGTTTTTT	CASSYFPGAANEKLFF
TRBJ1-4	-	-	TRBV28	TGTGCCAGCAGTCCCCAGGGATTGGAGGAAAAACTGTTTTTT	CASSPQGLEEKLFF
TRBJ2-3	-	TRBD2	TRBV27	TGTGCCAGCAGTTTCGGGAGGGATACGCAGTATTTT	CASSFGRDTQYF
TRBJ1-2	-	-	TRBV21-1	TGTGCCAGCGAAGGGGCCTCTAACTATGGCTACACCTTC	CASEGASNYGYTF
TRBJ2-7	-	-	TRBV7-6	TGTGCCAGCAGCTTAGTTGGGGGGCTGACCTACGAGCAGTACTTC	CASSLVGGLTYEQYF
TRBJ2-7	-	-	TRBV13	TGTGCCAGCAGCTCTTTGCCGGGGTACGAGCAGTACTTC	CASSSLPGYEQYF
TRBJ2-7	-	TRBD1	TRBV7-9	TGTGCCAGCAGCTTAGTGGGACAGGGGGATTACGAGCAGTACTTC	CASSLVGQGDYEQYF
TRBJ1-5	once	-	TRBV28	TGTGCCAGCAGACAGGGAGTTCATCAGCCCCAGCATTTT	CASRQGVHQPQHF
TRBJ2-7	-	-	TRBV9	TGTGCCAGCAGCGTAGCTCCGGGGGATTCCTACGAGCAGTACTTC	CASSVAPGDSYEQYF
TRBJ1-3	-	-	TRBV7-2	TGTGCCAGCAGCTTAGCGCTAAGGGGGGAAAACACCATATATTTT	CASSLALRGENTIYF
TRBJ2-7	-	-	TRBV6-5	TGTGCCACCATTTCGGGTCACCACGAGCAGTACTTC	CATISGHHEQYF